This passage covers 23 T cell receptor beta chains from one sample sequenced in a study of T cells in Graves' hyperthyroidism and ophthalmopathy. TCR beta CDR3 regions were amplified from RNA transcripts. The TCR CDR3 was amplified in a first-round RT-PCR using the HTBI primer set. TCRdb reprocessed the multiplex PCR reads with MiXCR, giving one entry per CDR3 protein. This table has roughly 510,000 distinct CDR3 sequences, 40% to 50% appearing once. The sample consisted of peripheral blood or thyroid tissue (not recorded which). Every receptor here comes from an adult woman with Graves' disease, either hyperthyroidism or ophthalmopathy (not recorded which).

In this sample, this clonotype turned up once. V usage is TRBV7-8 and J usage is TRBJ2-2; a possible D gene is TRBD1 (5 bases). CDR1 is SGHVS, CDR2 FQNEAQ, per germline. CDR3 size: 14 residues. V shed 5 bases and J shed 5 bases, with 12 bases lying between them. CDR3 sequence: CASSIGQTTGELFF. Here the CDR3 DNA reads TGTGCCAGCAGCATCGGACAAACAACCGGGGAGCTGTTTTTT. Complete variable domain (other parts from reference TRBV7-8 and TRBJ2-2): GAGVSQSPRYKVAKRGQDVALRCDPISGHVSLFWYQQALGQGPEFLTYFQNEAQLDKSGLPSDRFFAERPEGSVSTLKIQRTQQEDSAVYLCASSIGQTTGELFFGEGSRLTVL.

This clonotype occurred a few times. V gene TRBV7-2 combines with J gene TRBJ2-2; 12 nucleotides line up with TRBD2. After removal of 5 bases from V and 6 bases from J, the junction contained 7 bases not matched to a gene. Germline CDR1 reads SGHTA; CDR2 reads FQGNSA. There are 16 residues in the CDR3. This chain's CDR3 is CASSHQPSGRAGELFF. Written as DNA, the CDR3 is TGTGCCAGCAGCCATCAACCTAGCGGGAGGGCCGGGGAGCTGTTTTTT. Full variable domain (missing parts from reference TRBV7-2 and TRBJ2-2): GAGVSQSPSNKVTEKGKDVELRCDPISGHTALYWYRQSLGQGLEFLIYFQGNSAPDKSGLPSDRFSAERTGGSVSTLTIQRTQQEDSAVYLCASSHQPSGRAGELFFGEGSRLTVL.

The rearrangement joins TRBV10-1 to TRBJ1-1; tentatively, D is TRBD1 (6 bases). The CDR3 contains 13 residues. Trimming removed 0 bases at V and 10 bases at J, with 12 bases between. Germline loops: CDR1 WNHNN, CDR2 SYGVQD (reference sequence). CDR3 bases: TGCGCCAGCAGTGAGTCGACAGGTCAGCGAGCTTTCTTT. This codes for CASSESTGQRAFF.

This clonotype was seen ten or more times. This sequence joins TRBV29-1 and TRBJ1-5; TRBD1 aligns across 9 bases. Germline lookup yields CDR1 SQVTM and CDR2 ANQGSEA. V was pared by 6 bases and J by 3 bases, with 3 bases of the junction left unmatched. This CDR3 region has 13 residues. The CDR3 bases are TGCAGCGTGGGGGACAGGGTCAATCAGCCCCAGCATTTT. It encodes CSVGDRVNQPQHF.

This chain uses TRBV12-3 or TRBV12-4 with TRBJ1-6, with 8 nucleotides matching TRBD1. V shed 5 bases, J shed 9 bases, and the junction held 9 bases outside the gene matches. There are 15 residues in the CDR3. For the CDR3, the DNA is TGTGCCAGCAGTCCCCTAGACAGGGGACGTTCACCCCTCCACTTT. Its translation: CASSPLDRGRSPLHF.

This clonotype was observed a few times. At one boundary the junction diverges from the germline segment, which might be a read error. The chain carries TRBV5-1 and TRBJ1-6; TRBD1 is a possible D gene (6 bases). The CDR3 has 14 residues. CDR1 and CDR2 (germline): SGHRS, YFSETQ. CDR3 amino acids: CASRKGDTNSPLHF. As DNA, the CDR3 is TGTGCCAGCAGGAAAGGGGACACTAATTCACCCCTCCACTTT.

This clonotype was found many times. The chain has TRBV10-2 and TRBJ2-2, with 9 bases that match TRBD2. Germline V gives CDR1 WSHSY, CDR2 SAAADI. CDR3 length: 14 residues. V lost 6 bases to trimming and J lost 5 bases; unmatched junction nucleotides: 4. Here the CDR3 reads CASRAGGDTGELFF. CDR3 bases: TGCGCCAGCAGAGCGGGAGGTGATACCGGGGAGCTGTTTTTT.

The gene calls are TRBV20-1 and TRBJ2-2; possibly TRBD2 for D (7 bases). V lost 0 bases, J lost 4 bases, and 9 bases lay in between. There are 14 residues in the CDR3. Germline-derived CDR1 and CDR2 are DFQATT and SNEGSKA (reference sequence). CDR3 DNA sequence: TGCAGTGCTAGAGAGCGGGGGCCCACCGGGGAGCTGTTTTTT. Translated, it gives CSARERGPTGELFF.

The table lists this clonotype with many counts. Possible read error: a much larger clone is one base away. This chain connects TRBV6-2 or TRBV6-3 to TRBJ2-7; no firm D call. The germline V and J ends were trimmed by 6 bases and 0 bases, with 6 bases remaining between them. The germline gives CDR1 MNHEY, CDR2 SVGEGT. This CDR3 is built from 12 residues. CDR3 residues: CASSHSSYEQYF. CDR3 sequence (DNA): TGTGCCAGCAGCCACAGCTCCTACGAGCAGTACTTC.

This clonotype occurred many times. J is TRBJ1-5 and V is TRBV19; TRBD1 matches 8 bases. V dropped 2 bases and J dropped 3; count of bases not matched to a gene: 3. This CDR3 has 15 amino acids. The germline gives CDR1 LNHDA, CDR2 SQIVND (reference sequence). The CDR3 loop reads CASSITDRDNQPQHF. The CDR3 nucleotides are TGTGCCAGTAGTATAACGGACAGGGACAATCAGCCCCAGCATTTT.

This clonotype was observed many times. The chain uses TRBV7-3 and TRBJ2-2; 12 bases agree with TRBD2. The germline gives CDR1 SGHTA, CDR2 FQGTGA. The CDR3 consists of 17 residues. The V segment lost 4 bases and the J segment 4 bases; nucleotides outside the gene matches: 7. CDR3 region: CASSSGLAGYSTGELFF. The CDR3 coding sequence is TGTGCCAGCAGCTCCGGACTAGCGGGGTATTCCACCGGGGAGCTGTTTTTT. The full variable domain, in which reference TRBV7-3 and TRBJ2-2 provide the parts outside the CDR3, is GAGVSQTPSNKVTEKGKYVELRCDPISGHTALYWYRQSLGQGPEFLIYFQGTGAADDSGLPNDRFFAVRPEGSVSTLKIQRTERGDSAVYLCASSSGLAGYSTGELFFGEGSRLTVL.

This rearrangement joins TRBV25-1 to TRBJ1-4; weak D call: TRBD1 (5 bases). Deletions cut 1 base from V and 8 bases from J, with 17 bases between. The CDR3 contains 16 residues. Per the germline V gene, CDR1 is MGHDK and CDR2 is SYGVNS. The chain's CDR3 is CASSEWGGVWGEKLFF. The CDR3 DNA follows: TGTGCCAGCAGTGAATGGGGGGGGGTGTGGGGAGAAAAACTGTTTTTT. Full variable domain (rest looked up from reference TRBV25-1 and TRBJ1-4): EADIYQTPRYLVIGTGKKITLECSQTMGHDKMYWYQQDPGMELHLIHYSYGVNSTEKGDLSSESTVSRIRTEHFPLTLESARPSHTSQYLCASSEWGGVWGEKLFFGSGTQLSVL.

This clonotype was recorded a few times. V is TRBV11-2 and J is TRBJ2-2, with 9 bases matching TRBD1. The junction had 5 bases not matched to a gene; V was cut back by 5 bases and J by 4 bases. The CDR3 length is 15 residues. CDR1 is SGHAT, CDR2 FQNNGV, per germline. CDR3 DNA sequence: TGTGCCAGCAGCCGAAACAGGGGGCGCACCGGGGAGCTGTTTTTT. Translated, it gives CASSRNRGRTGELFF.

This clonotype turned up a few times. This sequence joins TRBV10-3 and TRBJ2-7; D is perhaps TRBD1 or TRBD2 (5 bases each). The germline gives CDR1 ENHRY, CDR2 SYGVKD. This CDR3 spans 11 amino acids. The V gene lost 7 bases and the J gene lost 6 bases, with 10 bases spanning the gap. The CDR3 sequence is CAITTGTEQYF. CDR3 coding DNA: TGTGCCATCACGACCGGGACCGAGCAGTACTTC.

This clonotype has at least ten counts. CDR3 bases: TGTGCCATCAGTCCCGGACCAGGGGGAACTAATGAAAAACTGTTTTTT. Translating it yields CAISPGPGGTNEKLFF. The chain is built from TRBV10-3 and TRBJ1-4, with TRBD1 matching over 7 bases. Looked up from germline, CDR1 is ENHRY and CDR2 is SYGVKD. The V gene end was trimmed by 5 bases and the J gene end by 1 base; junction bases not matched to a gene: 7. There are 16 residues in the CDR3.

This clonotype was counted between two and nine times. The chain couples TRBV11-2 to TRBJ1-5, with 11 bases lining up with TRBD1. Trimming at V came to 5 bases and at J to 9 bases, leaving 3 bases not matched to a gene. This CDR3 is 13 amino acids long. The germline gives CDR1 SGHAT, CDR2 FQNNGV. The CDR3 DNA reads TGTGCCAGCAGCCAGGGACAGGGGGGGCCCCAGCATTTT. It encodes CASSQGQGGPQHF.

J is TRBJ2-7 and V is TRBV5-1, with TRBD2 identical over 14 bases. The J call may not be correct, given that the DNA end is closer to TRBJ2-5. The germline gives CDR1 SGHRS, CDR2 YFSETQ. The CDR3 runs 17 residues. CDR3 amino acids: CASSLSLTSGRVETQYF. The CDR3 DNA sequence: TGCGCCAGCAGCCTCTCCCTGACTAGCGGGAGGGTGGAGACCCAGTACTTC.

This clonotype was recorded a few times. This chain links TRBV27 with TRBJ1-6; the D is unclear. Deletions cut 3 bases from V and 13 bases from J, with 19 bases between. This CDR3 has 15 amino acids. Germline V gene sequence: CDR1 MNHEY, CDR2 SMNVEV (reference sequence). The CDR3 here is CASSLGAIGVYPLHF. The CDR3 nucleotides are TGTGCCAGCAGTTTGGGAGCAATCGGCGTTTACCCCCTCCACTTT.

About this clonotype: Germline is not matched at one junction end, which may reflect a read error. The J gene is TRBJ1-1, the V gene TRBV12-3 or TRBV12-4; 7 nucleotides align to TRBD1. This CDR3 has 13 amino acids. CDR3 amino acids: CASSSDRNSETFF. The CDR3 coding sequence is TGTGCCAGCAGTTCGGACAGGAACTCTGAAACTTTCTTT.

The genes are TRBV7-9 and TRBJ1-1; D uncertain. V was trimmed by 3 bases and J by 4 bases, leaving 12 bases between them. The CDR3 runs to 14 residues. Germline loops: CDR1 SEHNR, CDR2 FQNEAQ (reference sequence). The CDR3 bases are TGTGCCAGCAGCTTCTATGACGTTGGCACTGAAGCTTTCTTT. Its protein product is CASSFYDVGTEAFF.

This clonotype was seen at least ten times. The chain employs TRBV7-2 and TRBJ1-2; perhaps TRBD1 as D (5 bases). V shed 5 bases and J shed 3 bases, with 16 bases lying between them. CDR1 is SGHTA, CDR2 FQGNSA, per germline. CDR3 length: 15 residues. The CDR3 region is CASSRGAATDYGYTF. CDR3 nucleotides: TGTGCCAGCAGCCGCGGGGCGGCGACTGACTATGGCTACACCTTC.

This CDR3 reads CSVEGVDTEAFF. CDR3 in DNA: TGCAGCGTTGAAGGGGTAGACACTGAAGCTTTCTTT. J is TRBJ1-1 and V is TRBV29-1; the D is unclear. CDR3 length: 12 amino acids. Trimming left V 1 base short and J 3 bases short, with 6 bases between. Germline V lookup: CDR1 SQVTM, CDR2 ANQGSEA.

In its sample, this clonotype was seen many times. The CDR3 region is CASSQDPDRLNTEAFF. CDR3 coding DNA: TGCGCCAGCAGCCAAGATCCGGACAGGCTGAACACTGAAGCTTTCTTT. The V and J genes are TRBV4-1 and TRBJ1-1; 7 bases align to TRBD1. This CDR3 region has 16 residues. Germline V gene data show CDR1 as MGHRA and CDR2 as YSYEKL. The ends lost 0 bases at V and 0 bases at J; junction bases unmatched: 4.